Presented here are 9 T cell receptor beta chains from one specimen sequenced in a study of T cells expressing NK-cell markers. Using the 5' RACE reads, TCRdb records one entry per CDR3 protein without DNA. The sample's table shows some 300,000 distinct CDR3 sequences. Sequenced material: blood T cells: a sorted CD56 or NKG2C T cell subset, CD4+ or CD8+ T cells, or bulk PBMC T cells (not recorded which). These receptors originate from a man aged 18 to 29 in good health.

V and J are TRBV19 and TRBJ1-1; TCRdb's D call of TRBD1 is untestable without DNA. The CDR3 runs to 14 residues. Germline assignment: CDR1 LNHDA and CDR2 SQIVND (reference sequence). This CDR3 reads CASSRTGENPEAFF.

The gene calls are TRBV9 and TRBJ2-2. The CDR3 loop spans 14 amino acids. Germline CDR1 reads SGDLS; CDR2 reads YYNGEE. CDR3 sequence reads: CASSVRLESGELFF.

The chain couples TRBV28 to TRBJ2-3; with no DNA, the TCRdb D assignment of TRBD1 cannot be verified. Germline V CDR1 and CDR2: MDHEN, SYDVKM. The CDR3 extends over 11 amino acids. The chain's CDR3 is CASSRDTTQYF. The variable domain in full, completed from reference TRBV28 and TRBJ2-3, reads DVKVTQSSRYLVKRTGEKVFLECVQDMDHENMFWYRQDPGLGLRLIYFSYDVKMKEKGDIPEGYSVSREKKERFSLILESASTNQTSMYLCASSRDTTQYFGPGTRLTVL.

This chain uses TRBV20-1 with TRBJ2-7. Germline assignment: CDR1 DFQATT and CDR2 SNEGSKA (reference sequence). The CDR3 sequence is 11 residues long. The CDR3 is CSGQSSYEQYF.

The rearrangement links TRBV12-3 or TRBV12-4 to TRBJ2-1; TCRdb's assignment of TRBD2 cannot be checked, as there is no DNA. The length of the CDR3 is 15 residues. The CDR3 protein is CASSLRTSGSNEQFF.

The rearrangement links TRBV15 to TRBJ2-7; the D gene TCRdb calls, TRBD2, cannot be checked with no DNA. This CDR3 spans 17 amino acids. CDR1 is LNHNV, CDR2 YYDKDF, per germline (reference sequence). The CDR3 here is CATSRGGRAELTYEQYF.

The J gene is TRBJ1-1, the V gene TRBV29-1. The germline V gene encodes CDR1 SQVTM and CDR2 ANQGSEA. The CDR3 is made up of 14 amino acids. CDR3 amino acids: CSVSSMAANTEAFF.

The chain uses TRBV12-3 or TRBV12-4 and TRBJ1-6; TCRdb reports TRBD1, a call that lacks DNA to check it against. The CDR3 runs to 15 residues. The CDR3 reads CASSFGTGWNSPLHF.

The V gene is TRBV29-1, the J gene TRBJ2-1; TCRdb calls TRBD2, which cannot be checked without DNA. The CDR3 is made up of 11 amino acids. Germline V lookup: CDR1 SQVTM, CDR2 ANQGSEA. CDR3 residues: CSVSSLHEQFF.